Given below is one T cell receptor (beta chain) in context. Its antigen is undetermined. One end of the junction varies from germline; a read error may be responsible. CDR1 and CDR2 (germline): MGHRA, YSYEKL. The CDR3 length is 16 residues. The sample is drawn from a study of cytomegalovirus exposure and HLA in healthy donors. Study outcomes and limitations: About 90% or about 30% of the time was how often most TCR beta V segments were productive, according to an earlier analysis. With later analysis, a missense DCLRE1C variant became linked to TCR beta V- and J-gene trimming. Reports described diagnosis of cytomegalovirus status by the classifier as highly specific and sensitive.

Donors consisted of healthy bone marrow donors. PCR employed 60 Vbeta and 13 Jbeta primers. Clones were read by immunoSEQ multiplex PCR, and TCRdb kept only the in-frame ones, dropping some. The sample consists of some 97,000 clones, 75% of them appearing once. Sequenced input: PBMCs. The genes are TRBV4-1 and TRBJ1-1, with 10 bases identical to TRBD1. This receptor was identified in a male donor in good health and CMV-seropositive. This CDR3 is CVSSQGRGTGDTEAFF. In DNA form, the CDR3 reads TGCGTCAGCAGCCAAGGCCGAGGGACAGGGGACACTGAAGCTTTCTTT.